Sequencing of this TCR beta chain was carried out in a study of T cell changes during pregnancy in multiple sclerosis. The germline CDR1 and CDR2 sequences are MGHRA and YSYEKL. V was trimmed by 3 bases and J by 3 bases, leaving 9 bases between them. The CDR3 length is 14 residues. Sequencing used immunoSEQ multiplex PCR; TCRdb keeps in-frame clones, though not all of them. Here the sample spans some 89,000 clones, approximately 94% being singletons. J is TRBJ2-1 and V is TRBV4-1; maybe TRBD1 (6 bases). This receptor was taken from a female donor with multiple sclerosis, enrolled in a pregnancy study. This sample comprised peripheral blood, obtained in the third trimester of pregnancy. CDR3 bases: TGCGCCAGCAGCCAGACGGACAGCTACAATGAGCAGTTCTTC. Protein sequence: CASSQTDSYNEQFF.